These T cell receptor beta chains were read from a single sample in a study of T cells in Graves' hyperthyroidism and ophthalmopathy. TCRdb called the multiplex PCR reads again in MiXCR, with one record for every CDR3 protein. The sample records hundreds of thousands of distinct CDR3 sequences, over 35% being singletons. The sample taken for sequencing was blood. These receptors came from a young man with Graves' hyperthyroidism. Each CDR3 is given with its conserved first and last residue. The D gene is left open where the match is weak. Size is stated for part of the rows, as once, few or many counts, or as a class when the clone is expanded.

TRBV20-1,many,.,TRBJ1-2,TGCAGTGCTACCGAGGGGGTTCATTATGGCTACACCTTC,CSATEGVHYGYTF
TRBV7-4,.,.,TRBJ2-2,TGTGCCAGCAGCTTACTGCCCTGGTCCGGGGAGCTGTTTTTT,CASSLLPWSGELFF
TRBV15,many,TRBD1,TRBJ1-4,TGTGCCATACCCGGGACAGGGGACGCAACTAATGAAAAACTGTTTTTT,CAIPGTGDATNEKLFF
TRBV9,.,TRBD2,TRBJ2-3,TGTGCCAGCAGCTCCCCAGCGGGAGGGAGCACAGATACGCAGTATTTT,CASSSPAGGSTDTQYF
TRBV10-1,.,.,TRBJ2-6,TGCGCCAGCAGTGAGTCCCCAGGGTCTTCCGGGGCCAACGTCCTGACTTTC,CASSESPGSSGANVLTF
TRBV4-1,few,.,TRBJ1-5,TGCGCCAGCAGCCGTTCGCTAGGGGAGGGTCAGCCCCAGCATTTT,CASSRSLGEGQPQHF
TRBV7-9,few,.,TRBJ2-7,TGTGCCAGCAGCGGACACCCCCCTGGATCAGGCCTCACGGGGCAGTACTTC,CASSGHPPGSGLTGQYF
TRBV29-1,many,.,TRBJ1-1,TGCAGCGTCCGGGGGTGGGCCACTGAAGCTTTCTTT,CSVRGWATEAFF
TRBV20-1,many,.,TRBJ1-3,TGCAGTGCTAGAGATCGAGTGAGCTCTGGAAACACCATATATTTT,CSARDRVSSGNTIYF
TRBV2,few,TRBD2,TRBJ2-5,TGTGCCAGCAGAGAGCGGGGGCTCAAAGAGACCCAGTACTTC,CASRERGLKETQYF
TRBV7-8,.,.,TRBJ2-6,TGTGCCAGCAGCTTAGATTCGGGGGTAGCTGGGGCCAACGTCCTGACTTTC,CASSLDSGVAGANVLTF
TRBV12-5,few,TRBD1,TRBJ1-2,TGTGCTAGTGGTTTGCCTCAGGGGGAGGCGGGCTACACCTTC,CASGLPQGEAGYTF
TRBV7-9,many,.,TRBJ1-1,TGTGCCAGCAGCCAAACAGGGAGATCACCTGAAGCTTTCTTT,CASSQTGRSPEAFF
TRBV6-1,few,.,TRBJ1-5,TGTGCCAGCAGTCGAGAGGGGAAGGTCCAGCCCCAGCATTTT,CASSREGKVQPQHF
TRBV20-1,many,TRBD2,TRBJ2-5,TGCAGTGCTACCGATACGGCGGGAGATATGGAGACCCAGTACTTC,CSATDTAGDMETQYF
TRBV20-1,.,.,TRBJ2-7,TGCAGTGCGGGAAAAGCGGGTCGGTCCCACGAGCAGTACTTC,CSAGKAGRSHEQYF
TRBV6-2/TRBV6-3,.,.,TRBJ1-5,TGTGCCAGCAGTTCCGATGACAGGCGATATAGCAATCAGCCCCAGCATTTT,CASSSDDRRYSNQPQHF
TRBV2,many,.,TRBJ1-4,TGTGCCAGCAGGGGGGACATTAATGAAAAACTGTTTTTT,CASRGDINEKLFF
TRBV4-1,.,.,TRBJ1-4,TGCGCCAGCAGCCAAGTCCCCCGTCAAGGAGAAAAACTGTTTTTT,CASSQVPRQGEKLFF
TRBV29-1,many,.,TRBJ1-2,TGCAGCGCCCCTCGGGAGGGTATCGGCTACACCTTC,CSAPREGIGYTF
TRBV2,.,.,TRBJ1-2,TGTGCCAGCAGGACAGCCGTCTATGGCTACACCTTC,CASRTAVYGYTF
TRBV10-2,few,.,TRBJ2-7,TGCGCCAGCAGTGATCCAAAGGACGGTTACGAGCAGTACTTC,CASSDPKDGYEQYF
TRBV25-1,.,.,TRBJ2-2,TGTGCCAGCGGGTCAGTGAACACCGGGGAGCTGTTTTTT,CASGSVNTGELFF
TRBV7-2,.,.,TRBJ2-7,TGTGCCAGCAGTACGGGACAGCGGGCCTACGAGCAGTACTTC,CASSTGQRAYEQYF
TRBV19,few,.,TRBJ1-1,TGTGCCAGTAGTATCTCGGGGGCATCGAACACTGAAGCTTTCTTT,CASSISGASNTEAFF
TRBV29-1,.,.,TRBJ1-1,TGCAGCGTTGGGGCTTTCGGGGAGGCTTTCTTT,CSVGAFGEAFF
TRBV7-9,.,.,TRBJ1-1,TGTGCCAGCAACCTCGGTTGGGGAAACACTGAAGCTTTCTTT,CASNLGWGNTEAFF
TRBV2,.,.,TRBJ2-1,TGTGCCAGCAGTGAAGGTGTAGGTGAGCAGTTCTTC,CASSEGVGEQFF
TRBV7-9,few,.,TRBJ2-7,TGTGCCAGCAGCTTGGAAGGTGCCGGGGGAGCCTACGAGCAGTACTTC,CASSLEGAGGAYEQYF
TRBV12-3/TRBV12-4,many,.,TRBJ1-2,TGTGCCAGCAGCCGGAGGGAAGGCTACACCTTC,CASSRREGYTF
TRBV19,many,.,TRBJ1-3,TGTGCCAGTAGTAAGGGTGATGGAAACACCATATATTTT,CASSKGDGNTIYF
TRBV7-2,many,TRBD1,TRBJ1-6,TGTGCCAGCAGCCCAGACAGGGTTTCACCCCTCCACTTT,CASSPDRVSPLHF
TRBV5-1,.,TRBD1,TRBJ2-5,TGCGCCAGCAGCTTCGACAGGGGAGAAGAGACCCAGTACTTC,CASSFDRGEETQYF
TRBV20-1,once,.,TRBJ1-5,TGCAGTGCTAGGGCTACTAGCGGGGCAGTTCAGGGTCAGCCCCAGCATTTT,CSARATSGAVQGQPQHF
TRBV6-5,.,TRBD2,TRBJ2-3,TGTGCCAGCAGTCCCGGGACTAGCGCAGATACGCAGTATTTT,CASSPGTSADTQYF
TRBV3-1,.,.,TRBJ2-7,TGTGCCAGCAGCCAAAGGATCACAGGATCTCAGTACTTC,CASSQRITGSQYF
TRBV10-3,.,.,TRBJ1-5,TGTGCCATCAGTGACCGGGACAACAATCAGCCCCAGCATTTT,CAISDRDNNQPQHF
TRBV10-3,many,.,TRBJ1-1,TGTGCCATCAGTGAGGGGGGAACTGAAGCTTTCTTT,CAISEGGTEAFF
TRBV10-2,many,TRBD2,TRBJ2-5,TGCGCCAGCAGTGAGCCGGGGGAGGGAGAGACCCAGTACTTC,CASSEPGEGETQYF
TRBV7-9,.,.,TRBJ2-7,TGTGCCAGCAGTTTTGCAGGGGTGGTCGAGCAGTACTTC,CASSFAGVVEQYF
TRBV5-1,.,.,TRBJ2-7,TGCGCCAGCAGCTTGAAGTCTGGGACAACCTCCTACGAGCAGTACTTC,CASSLKSGTTSYEQYF
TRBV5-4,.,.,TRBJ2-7,TGTGCCAGCAGCGTTGGGACCCTCTCCTACGAGCAGTACTTC,CASSVGTLSYEQYF
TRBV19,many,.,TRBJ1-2,TGTGCCAGTAGTACCACCCCCGGCACGACCTATGGCTACACCTTC,CASSTTPGTTYGYTF
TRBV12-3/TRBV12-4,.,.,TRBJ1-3,TGTGCCAGCAGTGAAGACAGGACCGGAAACACCATATATTTT,CASSEDRTGNTIYF
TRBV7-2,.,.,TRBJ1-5,TGTGCCAGCAGCCAAGTAAGTGGTGAAAGTCAGCCCCAGCATTTT,CASSQVSGESQPQHF
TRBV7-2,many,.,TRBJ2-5,TGTGCCAGCAGCCCTTACCGGGAGACCCAGTACTTC,CASSPYRETQYF
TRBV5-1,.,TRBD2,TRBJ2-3,TGCGCCAGCAGTTATCGGACTAGCGGCACAGATACGCAGTATTTT,CASSYRTSGTDTQYF
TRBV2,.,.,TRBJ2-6,TGTGCCAGCAGTGTATTGAGACAGGGGGCCAACGTCCTGACTTTC,CASSVLRQGANVLTF
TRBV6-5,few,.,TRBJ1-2,TGTGCCAGCAACGACGGGTATGGCTACACCTTC,CASNDGYGYTF
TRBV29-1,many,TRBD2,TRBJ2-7,TGCAGCGTTGGGGAGGGATACGAGCAGTACTTC,CSVGEGYEQYF